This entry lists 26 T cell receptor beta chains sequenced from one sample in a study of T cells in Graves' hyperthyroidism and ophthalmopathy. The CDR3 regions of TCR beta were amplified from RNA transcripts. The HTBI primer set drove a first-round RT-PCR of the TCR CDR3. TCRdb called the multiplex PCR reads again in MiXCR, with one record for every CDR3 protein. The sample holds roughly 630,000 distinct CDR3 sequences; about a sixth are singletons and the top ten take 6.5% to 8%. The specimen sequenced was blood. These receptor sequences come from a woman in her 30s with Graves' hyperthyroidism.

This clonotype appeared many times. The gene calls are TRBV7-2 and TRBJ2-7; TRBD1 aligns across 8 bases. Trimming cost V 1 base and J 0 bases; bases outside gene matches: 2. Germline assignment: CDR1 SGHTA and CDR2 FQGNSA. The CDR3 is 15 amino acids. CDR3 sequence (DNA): TGTGCCAGCAGCTTAGGGACAGGGTACTCCTACGAGCAGTACTTC. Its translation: CASSLGTGYSYEQYF.

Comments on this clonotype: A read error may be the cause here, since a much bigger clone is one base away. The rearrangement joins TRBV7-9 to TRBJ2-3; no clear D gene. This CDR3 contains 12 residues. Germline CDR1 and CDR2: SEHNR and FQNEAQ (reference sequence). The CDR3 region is CTSSDEADTQYF. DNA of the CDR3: TGTACCAGCTCGGATGAGGCAGATACGCAGTATTTT.

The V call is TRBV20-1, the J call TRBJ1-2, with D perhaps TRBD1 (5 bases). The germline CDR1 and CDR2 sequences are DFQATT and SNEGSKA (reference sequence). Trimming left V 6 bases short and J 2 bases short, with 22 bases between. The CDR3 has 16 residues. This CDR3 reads CSAHPWDRTLNYGYTF. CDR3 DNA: TGCAGTGCACACCCTTGGGACCGCACCTTAAACTATGGCTACACCTTC.

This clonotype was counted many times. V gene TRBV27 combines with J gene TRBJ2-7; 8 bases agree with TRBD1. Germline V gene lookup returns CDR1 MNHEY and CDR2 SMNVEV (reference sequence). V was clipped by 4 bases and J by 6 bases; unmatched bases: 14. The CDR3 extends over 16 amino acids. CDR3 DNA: TGTGCCAGCAGTTCCTTATGGCACCAGGGGGCAAGCGAGCAGTACTTC. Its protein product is CASSSLWHQGASEQYF.

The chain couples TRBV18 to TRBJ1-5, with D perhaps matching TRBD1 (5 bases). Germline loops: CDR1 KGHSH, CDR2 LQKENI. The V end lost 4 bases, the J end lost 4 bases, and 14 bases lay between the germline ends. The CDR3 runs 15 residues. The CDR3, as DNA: TGTGCCAGCTCACTGGGCTTGGGGGGAAATCAGCCCCAGCATTTT. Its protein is CASSLGLGGNQPQHF.

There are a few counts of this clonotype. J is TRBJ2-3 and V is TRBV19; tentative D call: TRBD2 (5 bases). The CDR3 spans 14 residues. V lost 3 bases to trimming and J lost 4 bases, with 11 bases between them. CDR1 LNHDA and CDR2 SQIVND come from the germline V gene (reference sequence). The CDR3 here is CASSMGLLADTQYF. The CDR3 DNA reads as TGTGCCAGTAGTATGGGCCTACTAGCAGATACGCAGTATTTT.

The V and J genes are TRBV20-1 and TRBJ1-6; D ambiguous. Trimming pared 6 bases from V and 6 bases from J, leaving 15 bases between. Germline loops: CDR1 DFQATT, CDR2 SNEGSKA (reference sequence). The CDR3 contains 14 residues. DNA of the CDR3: TGCAGTGCGAACCTCGGCAGCACTAATTCACCCCTCCACTTT. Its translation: CSANLGSTNSPLHF.

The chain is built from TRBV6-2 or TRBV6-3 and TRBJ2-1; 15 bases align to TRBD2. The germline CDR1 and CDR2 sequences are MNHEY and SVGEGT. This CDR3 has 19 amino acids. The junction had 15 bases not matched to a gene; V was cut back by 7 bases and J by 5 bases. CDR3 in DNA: TGTGCCAGCACCGATGGACTAGCGGGAGGGCGACAAAGGGACAATGAGCAGTTCTTC. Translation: CASTDGLAGGRQRDNEQFF.

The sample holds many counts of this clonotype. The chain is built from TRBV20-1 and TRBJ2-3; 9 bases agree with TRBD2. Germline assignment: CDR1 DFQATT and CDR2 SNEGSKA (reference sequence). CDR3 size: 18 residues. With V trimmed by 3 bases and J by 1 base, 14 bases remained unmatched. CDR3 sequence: CSASRREGLRRGTDTQYF. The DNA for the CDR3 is TGCAGTGCTAGCCGGCGGGAGGGCCTCAGGCGGGGCACAGATACGCAGTATTTT.

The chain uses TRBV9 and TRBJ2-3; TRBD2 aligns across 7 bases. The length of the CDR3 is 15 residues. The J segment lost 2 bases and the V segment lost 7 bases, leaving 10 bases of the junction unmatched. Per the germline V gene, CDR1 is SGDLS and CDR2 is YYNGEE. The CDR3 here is CASSGAGLLTDTQYF. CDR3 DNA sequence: TGTGCCAGCTCGGGAGCGGGATTACTCACAGATACGCAGTATTTT.

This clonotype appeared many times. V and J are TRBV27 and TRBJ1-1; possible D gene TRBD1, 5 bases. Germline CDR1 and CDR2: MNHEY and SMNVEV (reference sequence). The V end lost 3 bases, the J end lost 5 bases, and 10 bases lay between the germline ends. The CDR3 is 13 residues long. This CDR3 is CASSFLRETEAFF. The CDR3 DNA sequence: TGTGCCAGCAGTTTTCTCAGGGAAACTGAAGCTTTCTTT.

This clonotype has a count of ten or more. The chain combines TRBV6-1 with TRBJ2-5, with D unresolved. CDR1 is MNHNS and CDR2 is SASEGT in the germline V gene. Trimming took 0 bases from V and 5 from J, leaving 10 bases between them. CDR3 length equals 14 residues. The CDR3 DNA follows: TGTGCCAGCAGTGAAGCTTGGAGTCGGGAGACCCAGTACTTC. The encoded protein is CASSEAWSRETQYF.

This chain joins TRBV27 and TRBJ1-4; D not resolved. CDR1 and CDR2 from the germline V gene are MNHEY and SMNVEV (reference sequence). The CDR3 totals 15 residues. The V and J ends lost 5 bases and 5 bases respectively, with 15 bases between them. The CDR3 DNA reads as TGTGCCAGCAGTCTTCAATACGACCAGAATGAAAAACTGTTTTTT. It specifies CASSLQYDQNEKLFF.

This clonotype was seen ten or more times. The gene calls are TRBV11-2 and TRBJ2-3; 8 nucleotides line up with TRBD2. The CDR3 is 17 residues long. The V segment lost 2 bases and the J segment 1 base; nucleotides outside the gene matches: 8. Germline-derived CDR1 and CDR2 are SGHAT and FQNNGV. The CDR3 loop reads CASSLYREGKGTDTQYF. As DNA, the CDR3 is TGTGCCAGCAGCTTATATCGGGAGGGCAAGGGCACAGATACGCAGTATTTT.

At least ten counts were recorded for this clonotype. The CDR3 sequence is CSATVVNEQFF. The CDR3 DNA follows: TGCAGTGCTACGGTAGTGAATGAGCAGTTCTTC. The chain has TRBV20-1 and TRBJ2-1; D unresolved. The CDR3 runs to 11 residues. Trimming shortened V by 4 bases and J by 7 bases, and 8 bases separated the two germline ends. CDR1 DFQATT and CDR2 SNEGSKA come from the germline V gene (reference sequence).

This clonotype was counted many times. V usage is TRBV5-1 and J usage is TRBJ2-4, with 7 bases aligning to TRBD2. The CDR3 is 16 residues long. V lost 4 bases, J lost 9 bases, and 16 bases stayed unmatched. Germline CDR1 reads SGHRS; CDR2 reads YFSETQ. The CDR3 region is CASSPRGGAAPSIQYF. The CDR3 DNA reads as TGCGCCAGCAGCCCAAGGGGAGGGGCCGCCCCGAGCATTCAGTACTTC.

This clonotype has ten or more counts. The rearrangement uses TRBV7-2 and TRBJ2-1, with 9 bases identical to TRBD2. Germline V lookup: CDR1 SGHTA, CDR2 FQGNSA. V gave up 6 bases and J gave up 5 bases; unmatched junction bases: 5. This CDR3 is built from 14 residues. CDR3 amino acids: CASRRLAVNNEQFF. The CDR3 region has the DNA TGTGCCAGCAGGAGACTAGCGGTAAACAATGAGCAGTTCTTC.

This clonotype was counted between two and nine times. DNA of the CDR3: TGTGCCAGCAGCCTCGGACGTCGAGCTGAGCCCCAGCATTTT. Translated: CASSLGRRAEPQHF. The V call is TRBV6-1, the J call TRBJ1-5, with D unresolved. Trimming removed 6 bases from V and 8 bases from J, with 17 bases in between. Germline CDR1 is MNHNS and CDR2 is SASEGT. The CDR3 covers 14 residues.

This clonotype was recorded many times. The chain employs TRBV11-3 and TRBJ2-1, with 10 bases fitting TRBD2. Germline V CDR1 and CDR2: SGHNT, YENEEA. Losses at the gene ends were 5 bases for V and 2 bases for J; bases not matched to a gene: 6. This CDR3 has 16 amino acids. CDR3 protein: CASSPLAGVAYNEQFF. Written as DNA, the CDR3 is TGTGCCAGCAGCCCTCTAGCGGGAGTGGCCTACAATGAGCAGTTCTTC.

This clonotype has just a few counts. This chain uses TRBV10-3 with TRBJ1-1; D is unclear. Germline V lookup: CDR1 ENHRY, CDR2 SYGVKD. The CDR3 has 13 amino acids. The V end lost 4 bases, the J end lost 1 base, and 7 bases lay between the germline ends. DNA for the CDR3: TGTGCCATCAGTGGAACACCGAACACTGAAGCTTTCTTT. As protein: CAISGTPNTEAFF.

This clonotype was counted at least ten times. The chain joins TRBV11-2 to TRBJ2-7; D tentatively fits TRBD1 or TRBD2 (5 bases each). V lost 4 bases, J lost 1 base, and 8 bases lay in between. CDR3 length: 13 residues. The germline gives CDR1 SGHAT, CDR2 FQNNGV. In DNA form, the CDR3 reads TGTGCCAGCAGCTGGGGACCATCCTACGAGCAGTACTTC. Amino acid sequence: CASSWGPSYEQYF. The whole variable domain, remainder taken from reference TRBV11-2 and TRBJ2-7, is EAGVAQSPRYKIIEKRQSVAFWCNPISGHATLYWYQQILGQGPKLLIQFQNNGVVDDSQLPKDRFSAERLKGVDSTLKIQPAKLEDSAVYLCASSWGPSYEQYFGPGTRLTVT.

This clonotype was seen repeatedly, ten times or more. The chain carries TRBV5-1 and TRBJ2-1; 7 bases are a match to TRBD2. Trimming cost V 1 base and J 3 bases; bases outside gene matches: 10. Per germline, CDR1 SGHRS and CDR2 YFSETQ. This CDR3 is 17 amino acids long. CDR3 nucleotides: TGCGCCAGCAGCTTGCGGGAAAGGGACTATAACTACAATGAGCAGTTCTTC. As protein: CASSLRERDYNYNEQFF.

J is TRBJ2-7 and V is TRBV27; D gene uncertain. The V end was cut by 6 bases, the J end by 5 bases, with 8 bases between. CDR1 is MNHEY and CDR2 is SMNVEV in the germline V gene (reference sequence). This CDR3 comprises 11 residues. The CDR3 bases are TGTGCCAGCAGATTTTCCCACGAGCAGTACTTC. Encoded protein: CASRFSHEQYF.

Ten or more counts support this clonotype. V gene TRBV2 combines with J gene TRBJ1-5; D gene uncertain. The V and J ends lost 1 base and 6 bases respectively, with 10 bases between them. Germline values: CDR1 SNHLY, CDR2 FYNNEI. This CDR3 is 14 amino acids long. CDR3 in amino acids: CASSEGSQVQPQHF. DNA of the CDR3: TGTGCCAGCAGTGAAGGAAGTCAGGTTCAGCCCCAGCATTTT.

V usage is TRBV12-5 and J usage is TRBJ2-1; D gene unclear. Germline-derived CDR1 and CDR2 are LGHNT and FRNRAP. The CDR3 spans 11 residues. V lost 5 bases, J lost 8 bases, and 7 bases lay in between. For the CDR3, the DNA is TGTGCTAGTGGTCACGGTTATGAGCAGTTCTTC. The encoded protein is CASGHGYEQFF.

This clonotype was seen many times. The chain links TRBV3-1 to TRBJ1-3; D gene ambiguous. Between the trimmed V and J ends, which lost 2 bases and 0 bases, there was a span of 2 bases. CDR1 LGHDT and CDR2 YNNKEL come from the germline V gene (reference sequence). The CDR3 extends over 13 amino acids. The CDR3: CASSQLSGNTIYF. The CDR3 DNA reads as TGTGCCAGCAGCCAACTCTCTGGAAACACCATATATTTT.